This T cell receptor (beta chain) was identified during a study of shared clonotypes between healthy human individuals (TCRdb year 2020). About the investigation overall: A couple of women and a few men aged 18 to 49 years were included in the cohort. Per donor, leukapheresis produced somewhere between about 0.94 and 9 billion PBMCs. Different laboratories and diverse techniques were used to prepare libraries and sequence TCR repertoires, to increase sequencing depth and limit assay-specific biases. For each donor, three plates each were used for CD4 naive and CD4 memory, two plates were used for CD8 naive, and one plate was used for CD8 memory. To estimate repertoire size and how much clonotypes are shared between individuals, the study performed deep sequencing of blood TCR repertoires from about five healthy adults. Broader findings and caveats from the paper: Based on pairwise subsampling, the degree of clonotype sharing among donors was expected to be affected by sequencing depth. Sampling was restricted to blood, and TCR repertoires in tissues likely differ from the TCR repertoires found in blood. Even with the large sequencing depth, rarefaction of the sorted-subset datasets indicated that sequencing was incomplete. Sharing across a few donors was observed for approximately 5% of naive CD4, under 4% of naive CD8, roughly 2.3% of memory CD4, and about 0.39% of memory CD8 clonotypes. Because the study included a small number of donors, the genetic and exposure-history diversity represented was limited. Compared with non-shared clonotypes, the clonotypes found in all four sorted-subset donors had higher generation probabilities. Naive subsets generally had larger estimated clonotype richness than memory subsets.

CD8 naive samples were obtained by positive selection for CCR7 among CD45RO-negative cells, yielding a CD45RA+CCR7+ population from which TemRA cells were excluded. The donors were healthy, HIV-negative adults who had no recently reported acute infections or vaccinations. Every donor was a Caucasian adult residing in Nashville, Tennessee, USA. Blood was obtained by leukapheresis, after which PBMCs were separated by Ficoll-Histopaque density gradient centrifugation and cryopreserved in liquid nitrogen vapor phase. Analytical flow cytometry was used to check the purity and quantity of every magnetically sorted T cell population. Genomic DNA was isolated from every sorted fraction and measured by UV absorbance on a Nanodrop 2000c. TCR CDR3 regions were amplified from genomic DNA by multiplex PCR using the deep immunoSEQ assay. Extracted genomic DNA from each cell subset was distributed evenly across all wells of several immunoSEQ 96-well plates, and each plate was treated as a replicate. For sorted subsets, 150 to 250 ng genomic DNA, equal to about 30,000 T cell genomes, was loaded into each replicate PCR. Purified libraries were quantified with a Qubit 3.0 fluorometer, sized on a Bioanalyzer 2100, and re-quantified with the KAPA Library Quantification kit. Every immunoSEQ 96-well plate was sequenced on a separate single-read 150-cycle Illumina NextSeq 550 flow cell. The study's own analysis went as follows. Because the immunoSEQ output held only junctional sequences and lacked quality scores, the filtering could not match the filtering applied to full-length reads. To assign V/J genes and CDR3, sequences were annotated using PyIR, a Python wrapper for IgBLAST v1.9, with IMGT germline references. Reads were filtered out if the reads had weak V/J assignments (E-value above 1e-6), no CDR3, stop codons, out-of-frame junctions, or ambiguous translated residues. V3J clonotypes were defined as sequences sharing the same inferred V gene, J gene, and CDR3 amino acid sequence. Percentage overlap between repertoires was calculated by dividing the number of shared unique clonotypes by the size of the smaller repertoire. Three approaches were used to assess repertoire richness: RTK rarefaction, the Chao1 estimator, and Recon v2.1 estimates of unobserved clonotypes. Generation probabilities were computed with OLGA for all TCRbeta clonotypes obtained by the gDNA method from a few donors. TCRdb retrieved this table from immuneACCESS and kept in-frame rearrangements only. Not all clones are present; in checked studies, unresolved V genes account for under half, and no reason is known for the remainder. The V and J calls and clone size are taken from that table; D and trimming were inferred from the DNA. This sample gives around 2,000,000 clones in total; about 95% of them show up just once. Around 1% of the sample is in the top ten clones.

In the case of this clone: It lacks a known antigen. Qualities for individual bases were not recorded, and no much larger clone is one base off.

Sequencing used naive CD8+ T cells sorted from blood. Explained via the paper, the cell subset or site label denotes: CD45RA+CCR7+. The clonotype comes from a man aged 18 to 30 in good health.

The nucleotide sequence reads as follows: TGTGCCAGCAGCTTAGTTCCTAGCGTGGACCTAAGACACGAGCAGTACTTC. It is translated as CASSLVPSVDLRHEQYF. The rearranged chain carries TRBV7-6 and TRBJ2-7; the D region possibly corresponds to TRBD2 (6 bases align). The CDR1 and CDR2 encoded by the germline V gene are SGHVS and FNYEAQ. Between the V and J ends, shortened by 1 base and 5 bases respectively, the junction contains 21 bases. The CDR3 has 17 amino acids, counting the end cysteine and phenylalanine. Only CDR3 DNA is held: 51 bases, read in frame from base 1.